A single sample gave rise to the 25 T cell receptor beta chains below, sequenced in a study of cytotoxic CD8 clonotypes in ibrutinib-treated CLL. Assay used: immunoSEQ multiplex PCR; TCRdb lists only in-frame clones, some missing. In the table there are around 5,500 clones, about two thirds of which are singletons. The specimen comprised PBMCs, sampled before ibrutinib treatment. All receptors come from a human donor with chronic lymphocytic leukemia.

This chain joins TRBV7-7 and TRBJ2-6; D not resolved. The germline CDR1 and CDR2 sequences are SSHAT and FNYEAQ (reference sequence). CDR3 length: 17 residues. Trimming cost V 5 bases and J 5 bases, with 19 bases left between them. CDR3 bases: TGTGCCAGCAGCGAGATGCGTCCACAAAGTCGGGCCAACGTCCTGACTTTC. Protein sequence: CASSEMRPQSRANVLTF.

In nucleotides, the CDR3 is TGCGCCAGCAGCCAAGATTTCGGGGCAAGTGGCAAAAACATTCAGTACTTC. The encoded protein is CASSQDFGASGKNIQYF. The J gene is TRBJ2-4, the V gene TRBV4-3; D possibly uses TRBD1 or TRBD2 (5 bases each). Germline lookup yields CDR1 LGHNA and CDR2 YSLEER. The V end lost 0 bases, the J end lost 3 bases, and 15 bases lay between the germline ends. The CDR3 extends over 17 amino acids.

V usage is TRBV7-2 and J usage is TRBJ2-5, with a possible D match to TRBD2 (5 bases). Trimming removed 1 base at V and 1 base at J, with 16 bases between. Germline V gene sequence: CDR1 SGHTA, CDR2 FQGNSA. This CDR3 has 17 amino acids. This CDR3 reads CASSLDRQLVAQETQYF. CDR3 coding DNA: TGTGCCAGCAGCTTAGATCGGCAACTAGTGGCCCAAGAGACCCAGTACTTC.

This chain connects TRBV10-3 to TRBJ2-7, with D maybe TRBD1 (5 bases). CDR1 and CDR2 from the germline V gene are ENHRY and SYGVKD. The CDR3 is made up of 14 amino acids. Deletions cut 0 bases from V and 5 bases from J, with 11 bases between. The CDR3 spells CAISESSRAHEQYF. In nucleotides, the CDR3 is TGTGCCATCAGTGAGTCGTCCAGGGCCCACGAGCAGTACTTC.

Only one count was recorded for this clone. The rearrangement links TRBV7-9 to TRBJ2-5; 9 nucleotides match TRBD1. With V trimmed by 1 base and J by 4 bases, 4 bases remained unmatched. The CDR3 has 15 amino acids. Germline V gives CDR1 SEHNR, CDR2 FQNEAQ (reference sequence). For the CDR3, the DNA is TGTGCCAGCAGCTTAGTACAGGGGGCCGGAGAGACCCAGTACTTC. Its protein is CASSLVQGAGETQYF. Together with reference TRBV7-9 and TRBJ2-5, the CDR3 gives the full variable domain: DTGVSQNPRHKITKRGQNVTFRCDPISEHNRLYWYRQTLGQGPEFLTYFQNEAQLEKSRLLSDRFSAERPKGSFSTLEIQRTEQGDSAMYLCASSLVQGAGETQYFGPGTRLLVL.

The rearrangement links TRBV5-8 to TRBJ1-1, with TRBD1 as a possible D gene (5 bases). This CDR3 spans 11 amino acids. The ends were cut back, 4 bases at V and 8 bases at J, with 9 bases in the middle. Germline V lookup: CDR1 SGHTS, CDR2 YDEGEE. The CDR3, as DNA: TGTGCCAGCAGCCGGGGGTTAGAAGCTTTCTTT. Protein product: CASSRGLEAFF.

This clone came up once. This sequence joins TRBV7-9 and TRBJ2-3; possibly TRBD2 for D (7 bases). The CDR3 extends over 15 amino acids. V lost 7 bases and J 2 bases, leaving 16 bases between the germline ends. In germline, CDR1 is SEHNR, CDR2 FQNEAQ (reference sequence). DNA for the CDR3: TGTGCCAGCACCCCTTTGGGGGGGCACACAGATACGCAGTATTTT. Translation: CASTPLGGHTDTQYF.

This clone was observed a handful of times. The chain is built from TRBV11-2 and TRBJ1-6, with D maybe TRBD1 (6 bases). V dropped 4 bases and J dropped 10 bases, with 14 bases sitting between them. CDR3 length equals 14 residues. Looked up from germline, CDR1 is SGHAT and CDR2 is FQNNGV. The CDR3 is CASSWGTTGSPLHF. In nucleotides, the CDR3 is TGTGCCAGCAGCTGGGGGACAACGGGATCACCCCTCCACTTT.

J is TRBJ2-5 and V is TRBV5-1, with D tentatively TRBD2 (6 bases). V was trimmed by 4 bases and J by 3 bases, leaving 13 bases between them. Germline-derived CDR1 and CDR2 are SGHRS and YFSETQ. CDR3 length equals 14 residues. The CDR3 DNA reads as TGCGCCAGCAGCCGAGAGGGAGGCGAAGAGACCCAGTACTTC. Translating gives CASSREGGEETQYF.

The chain recombines TRBV10-2 with TRBJ1-1, with D possibly being TRBD1 (5 bases). Germline CDR1 reads WSHSY; CDR2 reads SAAADI. The V end lost 3 bases, the J end lost 1 base, and 6 bases lay between the germline ends. CDR3 length equals 13 residues. The CDR3 bases are TGCGCCAGCAGTGATGGGGGGAACACTGAAGCTTTCTTT. Its translation is CASSDGGNTEAFF.

The rearrangement links TRBV7-9 to TRBJ1-1; D gene uncertain. CDR3 length: 12 amino acids. V lost 5 bases to trimming and J lost 8 bases, with 12 bases between them. Germline V gene data show CDR1 as SEHNR and CDR2 as FQNEAQ (reference sequence). The CDR3 DNA follows: TGTGCCAGCAGCCCGTTGGACCTCGAAGCTTTCTTT. Translating it yields CASSPLDLEAFF.

A single count supports this clone. The chain uses TRBV7-9 and TRBJ1-4; 7 bases line up with TRBD1. Germline trimming cut 6 bases from V and 5 bases from J; bases unmatched to any gene: 9. Germline V gene data show CDR1 as SEHNR and CDR2 as FQNEAQ (reference sequence). The CDR3 consists of 15 residues. This CDR3 is CASRNRDSLNEKLFF. In DNA, the CDR3 is TGTGCCAGCAGGAACCGGGACAGCCTCAATGAAAAACTGTTTTTT.

The chain is built from TRBV9 and TRBJ1-2, with TRBD1 matching 8 bases. The CDR3 runs 15 residues. In germline, CDR1 is SGDLS, CDR2 YYNGEE. Trimming removed 3 bases from V and 8 bases from J; junction bases left unmatched: 12. The CDR3 sequence: CASSGGQAAYGGYTF. The CDR3 bases are TGTGCCAGCAGCGGGGGACAGGCGGCCTATGGGGGCTACACCTTC.

This clone has just one count. The V call is TRBV25-1, the J call TRBJ1-1, with D perhaps matching TRBD1 (6 bases). The germline V gene encodes CDR1 MGHDK and CDR2 SYGVNS. V was trimmed by 4 bases and J by 5 bases, leaving 11 bases between them. The CDR3 consists of 13 residues. Written as DNA, the CDR3 is TGTGCCAGCAGTGTCGGACAGCAGACTGAAGCTTTCTTT. Translation: CASSVGQQTEAFF.

V and J are TRBV18 and TRBJ1-1, with unresolved D. The germline CDR1 and CDR2 sequences are KGHSH and LQKENI. V was pared by 0 bases and J by 0 bases, with 8 bases between. This CDR3 has 15 amino acids. DNA for the CDR3: TGTGCCAGCTCACCACCTATGGGCTTGAACACTGAAGCTTTCTTT. Its translation is CASSPPMGLNTEAFF.

V and J are TRBV27 and TRBJ2-7; the D gene is possibly TRBD2 (6 bases). Germline values: CDR1 MNHEY, CDR2 SMNVEV (reference sequence). This CDR3 has 14 amino acids. Between the trimmed V and J ends, which lost 3 bases and 0 bases, there was a span of 9 bases. CDR3 amino acids: CASSFGGTSYEQYF. The CDR3, as DNA: TGTGCCAGCAGTTTTGGGGGGACCTCCTACGAGCAGTACTTC.

This sequence joins TRBV19 and TRBJ2-7, with D perhaps matching TRBD2 (6 bases). The V gene's germline CDR1 is LNHDA and CDR2 SQIVND (reference sequence). The germline V and J ends were trimmed by 9 bases and 4 bases, with 10 bases remaining between them. The CDR3 extends over 11 amino acids. CDR3 amino acids: CASGTVYEQYF. CDR3 bases: TGTGCCAGCGGGACTGTGTACGAGCAGTACTTC. Filled out from reference TRBV19 and TRBJ2-7, the complete variable domain reads DGGITQSPKYLFRKEGQNVTLSCEQNLNHDAMYWYRQDPGQGLRLIYYSQIVNDFQKGDIAEGYSVSREKKESFPLTVTSAQKNPTAFYLCASGTVYEQYFGPGTRLTVT.

This clone has only one observation. The chain couples TRBV29-1 to TRBJ1-5; unclear D gene. Trimming removed 1 base from V and 2 bases from J, with 9 bases in between. The germline gives CDR1 SQVTM, CDR2 ANQGSEA. The CDR3 is 14 amino acids. The CDR3 bases are TGCAGCGTTGAAGTCGGGTCTGGCAATCAGCCCCAGCATTTT. This codes for CSVEVGSGNQPQHF.

The V gene is TRBV29-1, the J gene TRBJ2-7; tentatively, D is TRBD1 (6 bases). The CDR3 sequence is 12 residues long. V lost 4 bases, J lost 3 bases, and 10 bases lay in between. The germline gives CDR1 SQVTM, CDR2 ANQGSEA. The CDR3, as DNA: TGCAGCGTTGGACAGGACAACTACGAGCAGTACTTC. Residues: CSVGQDNYEQYF.

The chain employs TRBV7-3 and TRBJ2-5; 7 bases fit TRBD1. The germline gives CDR1 SGHTA, CDR2 FQGTGA. The J segment lost 5 bases and the V segment lost 3 bases, leaving 9 bases of the junction unmatched. CDR3 length equals 15 residues. The CDR3 loop is CASSLFGTAQETQYF. The CDR3 region has the DNA TGTGCCAGCAGCTTGTTTGGGACAGCCCAGGAGACCCAGTACTTC.

The chain uses TRBV4-1 and TRBJ2-3; TRBD2 matches at 14 bases. J gave up 4 bases and V 2 bases, and 11 bases lay outside the gene matches. Germline CDR1 MGHRA, CDR2 YSYEKL. The CDR3 contains 19 residues. CDR3 in DNA: TGCGCCAGCAGCCAATGGCCCCCGGGACTAGCGGGGGCGTCAGATACGCAGTATTTT. Amino acids: CASSQWPPGLAGASDTQYF.

The CDR3 reads CSVEGSRDRVYNEQFF. In DNA, the CDR3 is TGCAGCGTTGAAGGATCCCGGGACAGGGTCTACAATGAGCAGTTCTTC. This rearrangement joins TRBV29-1 to TRBJ2-1; 9 bases align to TRBD1. The CDR3 consists of 16 residues. The germline V gene has CDR1 SQVTM and CDR2 ANQGSEA. Trimming at V came to 1 base and at J to 3 bases, leaving 7 bases not matched to a gene.

This chain uses TRBV28 with TRBJ1-4, with a tentative D call TRBD1 (5 bases). The V end lost 4 bases, the J end lost 2 bases, and 5 bases lay between the germline ends. The CDR3 is 13 residues long. Germline CDR1 reads MDHEN; CDR2 reads SYDVKM. The CDR3 reads CASSWGTNEKLFF. Written as DNA, the CDR3 is TGTGCCAGCAGTTGGGGGACTAATGAAAAACTGTTTTTT.

The V gene is TRBV4-2, the J gene TRBJ2-3, with D possibly being TRBD1 (5 bases). Germline V gene lookup returns CDR1 LGHNA and CDR2 YNFKEQ. The CDR3 extends over 15 amino acids. V lost 4 bases and J lost 5, with 16 bases in between. The CDR3, as DNA: TGTGCCAGCAGCCGGAGACAGTCGCAGGAAGATACGCAGTATTTT. Residues: CASSRRQSQEDTQYF.

This clone turned up a few times. The chain joins TRBV5-6 to TRBJ2-5; D gene unclear. Trimming removed 4 bases at V and 2 bases at J, with 3 bases between. Germline assignment: CDR1 SGHDT and CDR2 YYEEEE. There are 11 residues in the CDR3. This CDR3 is CASSRQETQYF. CDR3 sequence (DNA): TGTGCCAGCAGCCGGCAAGAGACCCAGTACTTC.